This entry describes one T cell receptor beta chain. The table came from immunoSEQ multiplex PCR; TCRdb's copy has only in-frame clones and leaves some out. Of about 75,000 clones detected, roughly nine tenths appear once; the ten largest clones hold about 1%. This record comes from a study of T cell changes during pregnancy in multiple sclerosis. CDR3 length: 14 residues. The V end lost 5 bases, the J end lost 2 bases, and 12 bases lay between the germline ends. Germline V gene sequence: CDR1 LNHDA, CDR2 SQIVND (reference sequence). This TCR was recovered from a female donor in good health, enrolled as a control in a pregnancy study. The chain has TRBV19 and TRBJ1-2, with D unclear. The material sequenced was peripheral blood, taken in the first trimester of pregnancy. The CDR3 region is CASSFLERNYGYTF. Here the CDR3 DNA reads TGTGCCAGTAGTTTTTTAGAACGGAACTATGGCTACACCTTC.